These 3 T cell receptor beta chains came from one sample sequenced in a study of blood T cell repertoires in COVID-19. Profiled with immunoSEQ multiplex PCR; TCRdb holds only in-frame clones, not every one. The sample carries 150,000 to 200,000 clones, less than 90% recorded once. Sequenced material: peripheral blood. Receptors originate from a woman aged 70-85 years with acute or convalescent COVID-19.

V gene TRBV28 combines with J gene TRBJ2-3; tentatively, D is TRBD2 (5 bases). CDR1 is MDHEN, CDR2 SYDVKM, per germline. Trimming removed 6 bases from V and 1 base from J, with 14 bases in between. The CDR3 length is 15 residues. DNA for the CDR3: TGTGCCAGCAGCTCGTTTGAGCGGCGCACAGATACGCAGTATTTT. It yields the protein CASSSFERRTDTQYF.

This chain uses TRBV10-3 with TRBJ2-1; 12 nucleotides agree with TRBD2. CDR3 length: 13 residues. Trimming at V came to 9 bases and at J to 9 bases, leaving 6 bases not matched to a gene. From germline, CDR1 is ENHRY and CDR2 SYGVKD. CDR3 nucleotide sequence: TGTGCCATTTCTAGCGGGGGGGCCTTTGAGCAGTTCTTC. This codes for CAISSGGAFEQFF.

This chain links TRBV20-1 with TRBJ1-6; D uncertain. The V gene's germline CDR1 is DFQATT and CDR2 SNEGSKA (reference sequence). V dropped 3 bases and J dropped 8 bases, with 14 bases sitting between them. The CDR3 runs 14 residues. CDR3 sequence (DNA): TGCAGTGCTAGTCGACATGGCGTCCATTCACCCCTCCACTTT. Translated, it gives CSASRHGVHSPLHF.